These 5 T cell receptor beta chains originate from one sample sequenced in a study of cytomegalovirus exposure and HLA in healthy donors. Primers included in the PCR were 60 Vbeta and 13 Jbeta primers. Method: immunoSEQ multiplex PCR; TCRdb's copy keeps in-frame clones and lacks some. The sample lists about 160,000 clones, roughly 80% seen once, with roughly 1.6% in the top ten. Sequences were obtained from PBMCs. These receptors originate from a girl aged 10-17 years in good health and CMV-seropositive.

This chain links TRBV7-2 with TRBJ1-2, with a tentative D call TRBD1 (5 bases). The ends were cut back, 1 base at V and 5 bases at J, with 14 bases in the middle. This CDR3 has 15 residues. The germline V gene encodes CDR1 SGHTA and CDR2 FQGNSA. The chain's CDR3 is CASSLELGPGYGYTF. In DNA form, the CDR3 reads TGTGCCAGCAGCTTAGAACTCGGGCCAGGGTATGGCTACACCTTC.

The chain couples TRBV5-5 to TRBJ1-4; 7 nucleotides line up with TRBD1. The CDR3 extends over 14 amino acids. Germline values: CDR1 SGHKS, CDR2 YYEKEE (reference sequence). V lost 0 bases and J lost 5; bases outside the gene matches: 1. CDR3 loop: CASSLVQGNEKLFF. CDR3 DNA: TGTGCCAGCAGCTTGGTACAGGGGAATGAAAAACTGTTTTTT.

The chain is built from TRBV15 and TRBJ2-2, with D perhaps matching TRBD2 (6 bases). CDR1 is LNHNV, CDR2 YYDKDF, per germline (reference sequence). The ends were cut back, 1 base at V and 4 bases at J, with 13 bases in the middle. The CDR3 is 16 amino acids. This CDR3 is CATSRGGGTGTGELFF. CDR3 sequence (DNA): TGTGCCACCAGCAGAGGGGGCGGGACGGGCACCGGGGAGCTGTTTTTT.

This chain links TRBV14 with TRBJ2-3; a possible D gene is TRBD1 (6 bases). V dropped 3 bases and J dropped 2 bases, with 15 bases sitting between them. The length of the CDR3 is 16 residues. CDR1 and CDR2 (germline): SGHDN, FVKESK. The CDR3 reads CASSHPRDTYTDTQYF. Here the CDR3 DNA reads TGTGCCAGCAGCCACCCCCGGGACACCTACACAGATACGCAGTATTTT.

This clone was recorded only once. V gene TRBV9 combines with J gene TRBJ2-1; TRBD2 aligns across 11 bases. With V trimmed by 1 base and J by 10 bases, 7 bases remained unmatched. CDR1 and CDR2 (germline): SGDLS, YYNGEE. The CDR3 runs 15 residues. CDR3 loop: CASSVTSGRLGEQFF. The CDR3 DNA reads as TGTGCCAGCAGCGTAACTAGCGGGAGATTAGGCGAGCAGTTCTTC.